This entry lists 14 T cell receptor beta chains sequenced from one sample in a study of regulatory T cells in long-lasting Graves disease. Described time point: newly diagnosed GD, antithyroid drugs for less than 3 months. PBMC-derived RNA was used for the TCR library. CDR3 regions were amplified by Arm-PCR using iRepertoire HTBI primers to build TCR beta libraries. TCRdb called the multiplex PCR reads again in MiXCR, with one record for every CDR3 protein. The sample shows about 540,000 distinct CDR3 sequences, roughly 13% of them seen only once. This sample also belongs to another study, concerning T cells in Graves' hyperthyroidism and ophthalmopathy.

The starting material was peripheral blood mononuclear cells (PBMCs), obtained at new diagnosis, from a patient treated with antithyroid drugs. The origin of the receptors is a young man with Graves disease.

This clonotype was seen many times. The gene calls are TRBV5-5 and TRBJ2-5; D not resolved. V was cut by 4 bases and J by 4 bases, with 14 bases left in between. From germline, CDR1 is SGHKS and CDR2 YYEKEE (reference sequence). The CDR3 sequence is 14 residues long. The CDR3 bases are TGTGCCAGCAGCCACCTGAAGGGTGGAGAGACCCAGTACTTC. Translation: CASSHLKGGETQYF.

This clonotype was found many times. The genes are TRBV11-2 and TRBJ2-5; no clear D. Germline CDR1 reads SGHAT; CDR2 reads FQNNGV. Trimming shortened V by 2 bases and J by 5 bases, and 9 bases separated the two germline ends. This CDR3 spans 13 amino acids. The CDR3 nucleotides are TGTGCCAGCAGCTTAACCATCCGCGAGACCCAGTACTTC. It yields the protein CASSLTIRETQYF.

The chain has TRBV19 and TRBJ1-2, with 7 bases that match TRBD1. The V gene end was trimmed by 4 bases and the J gene end by 6 bases; junction bases not matched to a gene: 8. Germline V gene lookup returns CDR1 LNHDA and CDR2 SQIVND (reference sequence). This CDR3 contains 14 residues. The CDR3 loop is CASSTGGILDGYTF. The CDR3 DNA reads as TGTGCCAGTAGTACAGGGGGGATACTGGATGGCTACACCTTC.

At least ten counts were recorded for this clonotype. The gene calls are TRBV20-1 and TRBJ2-1, with 10 bases that match TRBD2. Germline CDR1 and CDR2: DFQATT and SNEGSKA (reference sequence). Trimming at V came to 5 bases and at J to 9 bases, leaving 16 bases not matched to a gene. The CDR3 runs 16 residues. CDR3 DNA sequence: TGCAGTGCTGACGACCCACTAGCGGGGACGAAGAGTGAGCAGTTCTTC. Its translation: CSADDPLAGTKSEQFF.

To note about this clonotype: This may stem from a read error, because a much larger clone lies one nucleotide away. This chain links TRBV19 with TRBJ2-2, with D possibly matching TRBD2 (5 bases). In germline, CDR1 is LNHDA, CDR2 SQIVND (reference sequence). The CDR3 extends over 14 amino acids. CDR3: CASRVTANTGELSF. CDR3 bases: TGTGCCAGTCGGGTTACCGCGAACACCGGGGAGCTGTCTTTT.

The chain joins TRBV11-2 to TRBJ2-1, with D perhaps TRBD2 (6 bases). Germline CDR1 is SGHAT and CDR2 is FQNNGV. V lost 4 bases and J 9 bases, leaving 16 bases between the germline ends. The CDR3 runs to 14 residues. The CDR3 reads CASSSVGTSGEQFF. CDR3 bases: TGTGCCAGCAGCTCAGTGGGGACTTCGGGTGAGCAGTTCTTC.

This clonotype was recorded many times. This chain connects TRBV7-2 to TRBJ1-5; TRBD1 matches 10 bases. V shed 5 bases and J 7 bases; nucleotides not matched to a gene: 8. The CDR3 runs to 15 residues. The germline CDR1 and CDR2 sequences are SGHTA and FQGNSA. CDR3 amino acids: CASSRRQGARQPQHF. In DNA form, the CDR3 reads TGTGCCAGCAGCCGAAGACAGGGGGCGCGGCAGCCCCAGCATTTT.

This clonotype was counted at least ten times. The chain employs TRBV12-3 or TRBV12-4 and TRBJ1-1, with no clear D. The V and J ends lost 4 bases and 7 bases respectively, with 16 bases between them. The CDR3 runs to 14 residues. CDR3 DNA: TGTGCCAGCAGTTCCTTACTCGACAAGATTGAAGCTTTCTTT. Translation gives CASSSLLDKIEAFF.

This clonotype was observed a few times. The chain has TRBV20-1 and TRBJ2-3; no definite D call. The germline gives CDR1 DFQATT, CDR2 SNEGSKA (reference sequence). The length of the CDR3 is 16 residues. The V and J ends lost 5 bases and 1 base respectively, with 19 bases between them. The CDR3: CSAGSLEVSGTDTQYF. CDR3 DNA sequence: TGCAGTGCTGGGTCCCTTGAGGTCTCTGGCACAGATACGCAGTATTTT.

This clonotype appeared many times. The chain has TRBV7-8 and TRBJ2-1, with D possibly being TRBD1 or TRBD2 (5 bases each). CDR1 is SGHVS and CDR2 is FQNEAQ in the germline V gene. CDR3 length equals 15 residues. V was clipped by 7 bases and J by 7 bases, with 20 bases between them. This chain's CDR3 is CASITLGESFNEQFF. The CDR3 bases are TGTGCCAGCATTACACTGGGGGAGAGCTTTAATGAGCAGTTCTTC.

This clonotype occurred many times. The rearrangement joins TRBV2 to TRBJ2-1, with 8 bases identical to TRBD1. The germline V gene has CDR1 SNHLY and CDR2 FYNNEI. V was pared by 8 bases and J by 0 bases, with 6 bases of the junction left unmatched. The CDR3 has 15 residues. In nucleotides, the CDR3 is TGTGCCAGCTTGGGCGGGACAGGCTCCTACAATGAGCAGTTCTTC. Translating gives CASLGGTGSYNEQFF.

This clonotype was recorded once. The V call is TRBV12-3 or TRBV12-4, the J call TRBJ2-5; 12 nucleotides match TRBD2. This CDR3 contains 16 residues. The ends lost 7 bases at V and 2 bases at J; junction bases unmatched: 8. Here the CDR3 DNA reads TGTGCCAGCACCCCGGGACTAGCGGGCTCTCAAGAGACCCAGTACTTC. Translating gives CASTPGLAGSQETQYF.

This clonotype was counted at least ten times. V usage is TRBV5-1 and J usage is TRBJ1-1; D not resolved. The germline gives CDR1 SGHRS, CDR2 YFSETQ. This CDR3 contains 13 residues. V shed 6 bases and J shed 5 bases, with 14 bases lying between them. The DNA for the CDR3 is TGCGCCAGCACCAACCTACTGGGAACTGAAGCTTTCTTT. Translated, it gives CASTNLLGTEAFF. The variable domain in full, with the rest retrieved from reference TRBV5-1 and TRBJ1-1, is KAGVTQTPRYLIKTRGQQVTLSCSPISGHRSVSWYQQTPGQGLQFLFEYFSETQRNKGNFPGRFSGRQFSNSRSEMNVSTLELGDSALYLCASTNLLGTEAFFGQGTRLTVV.

The genes are TRBV20-1 and TRBJ1-5; 10 nucleotides match TRBD1. Germline V CDR1 and CDR2: DFQATT, SNEGSKA (reference sequence). This CDR3 has 14 amino acids. V was clipped by 2 bases and J by 6 bases; unmatched bases: 4. CDR3 loop: CSARNDRGRQPQHF. The CDR3 nucleotides read TGCAGTGCTAGAAACGACAGGGGGCGTCAGCCCCAGCATTTT.